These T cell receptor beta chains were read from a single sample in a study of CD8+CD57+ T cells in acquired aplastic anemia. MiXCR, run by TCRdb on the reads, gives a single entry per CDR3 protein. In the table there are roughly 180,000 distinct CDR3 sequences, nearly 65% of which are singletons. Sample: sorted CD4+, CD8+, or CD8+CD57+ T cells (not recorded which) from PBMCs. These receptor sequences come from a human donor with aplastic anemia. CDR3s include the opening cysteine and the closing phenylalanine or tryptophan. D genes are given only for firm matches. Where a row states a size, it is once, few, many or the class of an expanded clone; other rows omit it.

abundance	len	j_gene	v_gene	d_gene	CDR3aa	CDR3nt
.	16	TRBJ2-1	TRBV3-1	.	CASSHRSGLAYNEQFF	TGTGCCAGCAGCCACAGATCGGGACTCGCTTACAATGAGCAGTTCTTC
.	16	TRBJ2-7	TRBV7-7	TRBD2	CASSQAGRGDPYEQYF	TGCGCCAGCAGCCAAGCGGGTCGGGGGGACCCCTACGAGCAGTACTTC
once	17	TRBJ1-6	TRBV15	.	CATSRAGFGSYNSPLHF	TGTGCCACCAGCAGAGCTGGTTTCGGCTCCTATAATTCACCCCTCCACTTT
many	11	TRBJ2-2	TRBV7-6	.	CASSPTGELFF	TGTGCCAGCAGCCCAACCGGGGAGCTGTTTTTT
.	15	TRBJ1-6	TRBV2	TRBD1	CASSRGQGSDSPLHF	TGTGCCAGCAGCCGGGGACAGGGGTCCGATTCACCCCTCCACTTT
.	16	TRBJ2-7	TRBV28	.	CASTPPGGGSSYEQYF	TGTGCCAGCACCCCTCCCGGGGGCGGAAGCTCCTACGAGCAGTACTTC
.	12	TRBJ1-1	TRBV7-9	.	CASSSTAIEAFF	TGTGCCAGCAGCTCGACAGCGATTGAAGCTTTCTTT
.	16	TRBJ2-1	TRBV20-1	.	CSARDWKRVGRDEQFF	TGCAGTGCTAGAGATTGGAAGCGGGTAGGTAGGGATGAGCAGTTCTTC
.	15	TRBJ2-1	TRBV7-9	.	CASSLGFLTYNEQFF	TGTGCCAGCAGCTTGGGTTTTTTAACCTACAATGAGCAGTTCTTC
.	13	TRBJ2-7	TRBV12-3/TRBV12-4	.	CASRRDNRDEQYF	TGTGCCAGCAGGCGAGACAATCGCGACGAGCAGTACTTC
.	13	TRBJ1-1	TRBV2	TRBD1	CAREQGAGSEAFF	TGTGCCCGCGAGCAGGGGGCTGGGTCTGAAGCTTTCTTT
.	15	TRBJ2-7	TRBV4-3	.	CASSEWTKGEYEQYF	TGCGCCAGCAGCGAATGGACTAAGGGGGAATACGAGCAGTACTTC
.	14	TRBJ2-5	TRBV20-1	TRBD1	CSAGGQTVKETQYF	TGCAGTGCAGGGGGACAGACTGTAAAAGAGACCCAGTACTTC
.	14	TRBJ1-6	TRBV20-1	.	CSARSRDGYSPLHF	TGCAGTGCAAGAAGCCGGGACGGATATTCACCCCTCCACTTT
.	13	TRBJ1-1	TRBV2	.	CASKRGSETEAFF	TGTGCCAGCAAGAGGGGAAGTGAAACTGAAGCTTTCTTT
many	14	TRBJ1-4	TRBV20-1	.	CSARVGRGNEKLFF	TGCAGTGCTAGAGTCGGCAGGGGTAATGAAAAACTGTTTTTT
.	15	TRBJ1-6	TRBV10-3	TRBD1	CAISERGTDNSPLHF	TGTGCCATCAGTGAACGTGGGACAGACAATTCACCCCTCCACTTT
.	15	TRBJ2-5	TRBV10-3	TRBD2	CAIRGLAGGRETQYF	TGTGCCATCAGGGGACTAGCGGGGGGGCGTGAGACCCAGTACTTC
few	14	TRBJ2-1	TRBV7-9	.	CASSPGVVEDEQFF	TGTGCCAGCAGCCCGGGAGTCGTAGAGGATGAGCAGTTCTTC
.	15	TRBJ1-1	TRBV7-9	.	CASFGHGNMNTEAFF	TGTGCCAGCTTCGGGCACGGGAACATGAACACTGAAGCTTTCTTT
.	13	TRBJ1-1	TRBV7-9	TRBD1	CASRQGLMTEAFF	TGTGCCAGCAGACAGGGGTTAATGACTGAAGCTTTCTTT
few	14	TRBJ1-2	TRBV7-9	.	CASSSSFSNYGYTF	TGTGCCAGCAGCTCCAGTTTCTCTAACTATGGCTACACCTTC
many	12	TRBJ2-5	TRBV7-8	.	CASSQWKETQYF	TGTGCCAGCAGCCAGTGGAAAGAGACCCAGTACTTC
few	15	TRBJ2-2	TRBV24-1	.	CATSDRTRVTGELFF	TGTGCCACCAGTGACCGGACAAGGGTTACCGGGGAGCTGTTTTTT
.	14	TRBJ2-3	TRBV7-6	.	CASSLAAITDTQYF	TGTGCCAGCAGCTTAGCAGCGATTACAGATACGCAGTATTTT
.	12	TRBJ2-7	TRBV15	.	CATSPWGYEQYF	TGTGCCACCTCACCGTGGGGGTACGAGCAGTACTTC
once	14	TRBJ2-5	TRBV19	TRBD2	CASSISGEGETQYF	TGTGCCAGTAGTATTAGCGGGGAGGGAGAGACCCAGTACTTC
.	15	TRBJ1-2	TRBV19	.	CASSVRTQGYYGYTF	TGTGCCAGTAGTGTTCGCACACAGGGATACTATGGCTACACCTTC
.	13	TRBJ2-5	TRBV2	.	CASSTDSWETQYF	TGTGCCAGCAGCACGGACAGTTGGGAGACCCAGTACTTC
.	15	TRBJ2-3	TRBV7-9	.	CASSRLASGTDTQYF	TGTGCCAGCAGCCGGTTAGCCAGCGGCACAGATACGCAGTATTTT
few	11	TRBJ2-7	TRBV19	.	CASSQLYEQYF	TGTGCCAGTAGTCAATTGTACGAGCAGTACTTC
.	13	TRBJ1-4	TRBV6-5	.	CASSLDGNEKLFF	TGTGCCAGCAGTTTGGACGGTAATGAAAAACTGTTTTTT
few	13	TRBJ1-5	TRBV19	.	CASSLGFNQPQHF	TGTGCCAGTAGTCTGGGGTTCAATCAGCCCCAGCATTTT
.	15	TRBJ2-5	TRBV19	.	CASSPRAGRQETQYF	TGTGCCAGTAGCCCCCGGGCAGGGAGACAAGAGACCCAGTACTTC
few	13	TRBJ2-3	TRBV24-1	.	CATSDPVADTQYF	TGTGCCACCAGTGATCCTGTAGCAGATACGCAGTATTTT
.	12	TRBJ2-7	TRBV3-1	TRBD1	CASSQNRGSQYF	TGTGCCAGCAGCCAAAACAGGGGATCCCAGTACTTC
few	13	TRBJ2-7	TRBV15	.	CATSREVGYEQYF	TGTGCCACCAGCAGAGAAGTAGGCTACGAGCAGTACTTC
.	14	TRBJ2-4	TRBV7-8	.	CASSADPAKNIQYF	TGTGCCAGTAGTGCGGACCCGGCCAAAAACATTCAGTACTTC
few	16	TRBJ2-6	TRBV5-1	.	CASSLAGQAGANVLTF	TGCGCCAGCAGCTTGGCAGGGCAGGCTGGGGCCAACGTCCTGACTTTC
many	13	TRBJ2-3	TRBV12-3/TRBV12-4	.	CASSLRLADTQYF	TGTGCCAGCAGTTTGAGACTAGCAGATACGCAGTATTTT
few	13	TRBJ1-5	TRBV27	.	CASSWGASQPQHF	TGTGCCAGCAGTTGGGGGGCCAGTCAGCCCCAGCATTTT
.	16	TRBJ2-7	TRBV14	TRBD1	CASSQGSRQGAYEQYF	TGTGCCAGCAGCCAAGGCTCGAGGCAGGGGGCCTACGAGCAGTACTTC
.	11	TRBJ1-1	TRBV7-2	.	CASSLVRRTFF	TGTGCCAGCAGCTTAGTTAGGAGGACTTTCTTT
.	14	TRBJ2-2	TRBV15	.	CATSRDMGTGELFF	TGTGCCACCAGCAGAGATATGGGGACCGGGGAGCTGTTTTTT
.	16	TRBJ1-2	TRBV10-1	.	CASSEGTLRDVYGYTF	TGCGCCAGCAGTGAGGGTACACTCCGGGACGTCTATGGCTACACCTTC
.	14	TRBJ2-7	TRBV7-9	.	CASSLSSSHYEQYF	TGTGCCAGCAGCTTGTCCTCCTCCCACTACGAGCAGTACTTC
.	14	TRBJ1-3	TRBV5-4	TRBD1	CASSDQGQGNTIYF	TGTGCCAGCAGTGATCAGGGACAGGGGAACACCATATATTTT
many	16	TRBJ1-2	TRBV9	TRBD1	CASRGVGDRESNGYTF	TGTGCCAGCAGGGGGGTAGGGGACAGGGAATCCAATGGCTACACCTTC
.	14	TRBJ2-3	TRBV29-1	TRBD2	CSHGGGGVSDTQYF	TGCAGCCATGGCGGGGGGGGGGTGTCAGATACGCAGTATTTT
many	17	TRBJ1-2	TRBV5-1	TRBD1	CASSGPGTGPSNYGYTF	TGCGCCAGCAGCGGTCCCGGGACAGGGCCATCTAACTATGGCTACACCTTC
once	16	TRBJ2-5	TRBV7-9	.	CASSLLAERTQETQYF	TGTGCCAGCAGCTTATTGGCGGAGCGGACGCAAGAGACCCAGTACTTC